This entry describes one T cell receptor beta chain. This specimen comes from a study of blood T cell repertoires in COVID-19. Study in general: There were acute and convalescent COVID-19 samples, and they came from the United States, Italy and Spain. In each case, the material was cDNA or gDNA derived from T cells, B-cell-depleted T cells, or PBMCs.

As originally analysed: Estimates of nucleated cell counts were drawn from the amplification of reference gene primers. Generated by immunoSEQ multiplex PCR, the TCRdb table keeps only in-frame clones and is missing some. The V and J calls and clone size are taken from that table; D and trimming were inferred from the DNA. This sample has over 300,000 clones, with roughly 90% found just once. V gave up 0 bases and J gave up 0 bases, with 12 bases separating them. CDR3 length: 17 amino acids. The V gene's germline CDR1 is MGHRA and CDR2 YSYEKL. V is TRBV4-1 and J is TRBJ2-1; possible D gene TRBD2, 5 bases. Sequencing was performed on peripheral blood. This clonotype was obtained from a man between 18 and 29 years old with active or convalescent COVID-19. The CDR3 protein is CASSQEGSGISYNEQFF. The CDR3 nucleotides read TGCGCCAGCAGCCAAGAGGGCAGCGGAATCTCCTACAATGAGCAGTTCTTC.